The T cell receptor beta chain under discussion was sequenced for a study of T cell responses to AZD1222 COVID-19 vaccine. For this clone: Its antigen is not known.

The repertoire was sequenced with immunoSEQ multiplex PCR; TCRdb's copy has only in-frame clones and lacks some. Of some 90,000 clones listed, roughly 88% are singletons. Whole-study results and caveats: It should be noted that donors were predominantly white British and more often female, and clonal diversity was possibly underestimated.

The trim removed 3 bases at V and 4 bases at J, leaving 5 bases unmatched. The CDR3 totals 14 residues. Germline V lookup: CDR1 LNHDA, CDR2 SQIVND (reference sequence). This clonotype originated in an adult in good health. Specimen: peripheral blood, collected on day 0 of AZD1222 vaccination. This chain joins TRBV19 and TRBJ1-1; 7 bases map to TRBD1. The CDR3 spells CASSISTGTTEAFF. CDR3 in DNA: TGTGCCAGTAGTATCTCGACAGGGACCACTGAAGCTTTCTTT.